This passage covers 15 T cell receptor beta chains from one sample sequenced in a study of T cell changes during pregnancy in multiple sclerosis. Assay used: immunoSEQ multiplex PCR; TCRdb lists only in-frame clones, some missing. The table has over 35,000 clones, almost 95% seen once; the top ten hold 7.5% to 10%. Material: CD8+ T cells from peripheral blood mononuclear cells, obtained in the third trimester of pregnancy. The receptors originated from a female donor with multiple sclerosis, enrolled in a pregnancy study.

The V and J genes are TRBV7-3 and TRBJ2-1, with TRBD2 matching 9 bases. The CDR3 is 15 amino acids. J gave up 9 bases and V 1 base, and 7 bases lay outside the gene matches. Germline loops: CDR1 SGHTA, CDR2 FQGTGA. As DNA, the CDR3 is TGTGCCAGCAGCTTAAGCGCCGGGACTAGCCTTGAGCAGTTCTTC. Its protein is CASSLSAGTSLEQFF.

This sequence joins TRBV2 and TRBJ2-1, with D perhaps matching TRBD2 (5 bases). The V end was cut by 1 base, the J end by 6 bases, with 7 bases between. Germline V gene lookup returns CDR1 SNHLY and CDR2 FYNNEI. The CDR3 contains 13 residues. CDR3 region: CASSEGTFNEQFF. The CDR3 region has the DNA TGTGCCAGCAGTGAAGGGACTTTCAATGAGCAGTTCTTC.

The chain joins TRBV28 to TRBJ1-1; the D is unclear. V was clipped by 2 bases and J by 8 bases, with 6 bases between them. The CDR3 runs to 11 residues. CDR1 and CDR2 (germline): MDHEN, SYDVKM. The DNA for the CDR3 is TGTGCCAGCAGTTTACAGGCGGAAGCTTTCTTT. It encodes CASSLQAEAFF.

The V call is TRBV19, the J call TRBJ1-5; D gene ambiguous. Per germline, CDR1 LNHDA and CDR2 SQIVND (reference sequence). This CDR3 spans 13 amino acids. V was cut by 3 bases and J by 7 bases, with 10 bases left in between. The CDR3 DNA is TGTGCCAGTAGTATTGTCTCGGGGCAGCCCCAGCATTTT. Residues: CASSIVSGQPQHF.

J is TRBJ2-7 and V is TRBV15, with TRBD1 identical over 7 bases. This CDR3 spans 17 amino acids. The J segment lost 2 bases and the V segment lost 0 bases, leaving 10 bases of the junction unmatched. Germline CDR1 is LNHNV and CDR2 is YYDKDF (reference sequence). The CDR3: CATSRDRILTGAYEQYF. DNA for the CDR3: TGTGCCACCAGCAGAGATAGAATCCTCACAGGGGCCTACGAGCAGTACTTC.

This chain uses TRBV27 with TRBJ2-1; TRBD2 matches at 13 bases. The ends lost 4 bases at V and 9 bases at J; junction bases unmatched: 9. The CDR3 is 16 residues long. From germline, CDR1 is MNHEY and CDR2 SMNVEV (reference sequence). The CDR3 DNA follows: TGTGCCAGCAGTTCCCAGGGACTAGCGGGGTACGCTGAGCAGTTCTTC. Protein sequence: CASSSQGLAGYAEQFF.

The chain joins TRBV4-1 to TRBJ2-3; D perhaps matches TRBD2 (5 bases). In germline, CDR1 is MGHRA, CDR2 YSYEKL. The V end was cut by 3 bases, the J end by 0 bases, with 10 bases between. CDR3 size: 15 residues. The CDR3 loop reads CASSQVSASTDTQYF. The CDR3 nucleotides are TGCGCCAGCAGCCAGGTTAGCGCCAGCACAGATACGCAGTATTTT.

V and J are TRBV7-9 and TRBJ2-1, with 9 bases that match TRBD2. CDR1 is SEHNR, CDR2 FQNEAQ, per germline (reference sequence). Losses at the gene ends were 3 bases for V and 6 bases for J; bases not matched to a gene: 12. The CDR3 totals 17 residues. In nucleotides, the CDR3 is TGTGCCAGCAGCTTGGGGGGGGCGGCAGCGGGAGGCAATGAGCAGTTCTTC. This sequence encodes CASSLGGAAAGGNEQFF.

The rearrangement uses TRBV5-1 and TRBJ2-7; TRBD1 is a possible D gene (5 bases). CDR1 and CDR2 from the germline V gene are SGHRS and YFSETQ. With 6 bases removed from V and 7 bases from J, the gap between germline ends came to 11 bases. The CDR3 sequence is 11 residues long. In DNA form, the CDR3 reads TGCGCCAGCATCAGGGATGGGGAGCAGTACTTC. Translating gives CASIRDGEQYF.

The V call is TRBV6-4, the J call TRBJ2-1, with TRBD2 as a possible D gene (6 bases). The CDR3 totals 19 residues. Germline-derived CDR1 and CDR2 are MRHNA and SNTAGT. V lost 3 bases, J lost 0 bases, and 21 bases lay in between. In nucleotides, the CDR3 is TGTGCCAGCAGTGAGGAGGGGTTTGGGGGTCTTACCTCCTACAATGAGCAGTTCTTC. It codes for CASSEEGFGGLTSYNEQFF.

V is TRBV27 and J is TRBJ1-2; D might be TRBD1 (5 bases). This CDR3 contains 13 residues. Germline assignment: CDR1 MNHEY and CDR2 SMNVEV (reference sequence). V lost 3 bases and J lost 7, with 12 bases in between. As DNA, the CDR3 is TGTGCCAGCAGTTTGCGTCAGGGAAGTGGCTACACCTTC. Translated: CASSLRQGSGYTF.

The chain has TRBV28 and TRBJ2-1; 9 bases agree with TRBD1. The V and J ends lost 2 bases and 6 bases, in that order; junction bases with no gene match: 14. The CDR3 has 18 amino acids. Germline loops: CDR1 MDHEN, CDR2 SYDVKM. The CDR3 nucleotides read TGTGCCAGCAGTTTAGCCCTCCCGGGACAGGGAAGAGGCAATGAGCAGTTCTTC. Translating it yields CASSLALPGQGRGNEQFF. Using reference TRBV28 and TRBJ2-1 for the parts outside the CDR3, the full variable domain is DVKVTQSSRYLVKRTGEKVFLECVQDMDHENMFWYRQDPGLGLRLIYFSYDVKMKEKGDIPEGYSVSREKKERFSLILESASTNQTSMYLCASSLALPGQGRGNEQFFGPGTRLTVL.

V gene TRBV9 combines with J gene TRBJ1-2; D perhaps matches TRBD1 (5 bases). The V gene's germline CDR1 is SGDLS and CDR2 YYNGEE. This CDR3 contains 14 residues. Trimming took off 0 bases at V and 8 bases at J, with 14 bases between the two ends. DNA of the CDR3: TGTGCCAGCAGCGTAGAGGGAGGCCAGGGCGGCTACACCTTC. Translating it yields CASSVEGGQGGYTF.

The CDR3 nucleotides read TGTGCCAGCACAACAAGGGGTATAGGACATGCAAAAGGAGAACTGTTTTTT. Its translation: CASTTRGIGHAKGELFF. The V and J genes are TRBV5-6 and TRBJ1-4; D might be TRBD1 (5 bases). The CDR3 sequence is 17 residues long. CDR1 and CDR2 from the germline V gene are SGHDT and YYEEEE. With 6 bases removed from V and 12 bases from J, the gap between germline ends came to 30 bases.

The CDR3 sequence is CASSLRGYGNTIYF. DNA for the CDR3: TGTGCCAGCAGTTTACGGGGTTATGGAAACACCATATATTTT. J is TRBJ1-3 and V is TRBV27; D unclear. V gave up 2 bases and J gave up 3 bases, with 8 bases separating them. CDR1 and CDR2 (germline): MNHEY, SMNVEV (reference sequence). The CDR3 runs to 14 residues.